This T cell receptor beta chain came from a study of tumor-infiltrating lymphocytes in glioblastoma multiforme (dated by TCRdb to the late 2010s). Study-wide context: To find out whether intratumoral genomic heterogeneity fosters TIL diversity, the study jointly investigated somatic mutations, TIL diversity and immune response activity.

What the research found in general, with its limitations: Only one glioblastoma patient was included in the TCR and somatic mutation analysis, limiting generalizability. T cells were not sorted into functional subsets, which the authors noted as a future improvement. Clone frequencies may be distorted by RNA-based TCR sequencing because unequal numbers of TCR transcripts are carried by T cells.

A modified ARM-PCR protocol with multiple V-beta primers and a C-beta primer was used to build TCRB libraries from RNA via three nested multiplex PCR rounds. TCRB-specific cDNA was synthesized from 0.5 ug total RNA with ProtoScript II Reverse Transcriptase and a C-beta primer. No unique molecular identifiers were described for the TCRB libraries. In the third PCR, barcodes and adapters were added over 25 cycles with Deep VentR (exo-) polymerase, and the 250-500 bp bands were then gel purified. TCRB libraries were sequenced with 250 bp paired-end reads on an Illumina HiSeq 2500. The study's processing was this. Trimmomatic was used to clean reads, FLASH to merge reads, MiGEC to assign V, D and J segments, and VDJtools to perform the analysis. The Shannon-Wiener diversity index, calculated using VDJtools, was used to quantify repertoire diversity. TCRdb reran the public reads through fastp at Q25 and MiXCR, keeping productive beta chains. Rows matching on CDR3 protein sequence are summarized as one entry with the most common DNA and genes. TCRdb, rather than the study authors, made the V and J calls. For this sample there are 15,000 to 25,000 distinct CDR3 sequences; roughly 68% appear just once. The ten largest clones add up to around a sixth of the sample.

This clonotype was seen at least ten times. It has no known antigen specificity. There are no base qualities to consult, and no much larger clone falls within one base. Total RNA was isolated from peripheral blood mononuclear cells with TRIzol reagent and was purified using the RNeasy kit. Every RNA sample had an RNA integrity number above 6.5 and an OD 260/280 ratio above 1.9. The sequence came from a male donor with glioblastoma. The sample was peripheral blood.

The CDR3 region: CSAARDRVPYEQYF. The nucleotides are TGCAGTGCGGCTCGGGACAGGGTACCCTACGAGCAGTACTTC. The chain employs TRBV20-1 and TRBJ2-7; 9 bases in the junction line up with TRBD1. At the junction V is shortened by 6 bases and J by 2 bases; bases outside the gene matches: 8. From the cysteine up to the phenylalanine, the CDR3 has a length of 14 residues. The retained sequence is limited to the CDR3, 42 bases, with the frame set at the first base. CDR1 and CDR2 are read off the germline V gene (reference sequence) as DFQATT and SNEGSKA.